These 7 T cell receptor beta chains came from one sample sequenced in a study of cytomegalovirus exposure and HLA in healthy donors. The PCR employed 60 Vbeta primers together with 13 Jbeta primers. Sequencing was performed with immunoSEQ multiplex PCR; in TCRdb, only in-frame clones are kept and a portion is missing. The sample records 130,000 to 150,000 clones, 78% being singletons. Sequenced: PBMCs. The origin of the receptors is a male donor in good health and CMV-seronegative.

This clone was detected once. The same CDR3 also results from other DNA sequences found in this sample. The J gene is TRBJ2-7, the V gene TRBV6-5; D is unresolved. Trimming pared 2 bases from V and 0 bases from J, leaving 5 bases between. The germline V gene encodes CDR1 MNHEY and CDR2 SVGAGI. The CDR3 has 13 residues. The CDR3 region has the DNA TGTGCCAGCAGTTACGGGCTCTCCTACGAGCAGTACTTC. Translation: CASSYGLSYEQYF.

The rearrangement uses TRBV7-3 and TRBJ1-2; weak D call: TRBD1 (5 bases). Trimming shortened V by 1 base and J by 2 bases, and 5 bases separated the two germline ends. CDR1 SGHTA and CDR2 FQGTGA come from the germline V gene. The CDR3 spans 13 residues. CDR3 sequence: CASSLRGNYGYTF. The CDR3 DNA sequence: TGTGCCAGCAGCTTAAGGGGCAACTATGGCTACACCTTC.

This rearrangement joins TRBV6-1 to TRBJ1-4; a possible D gene is TRBD1 (5 bases). Germline loops: CDR1 MNHNS, CDR2 SASEGT. There are 12 residues in the CDR3. V lost 7 bases and J lost 5, with 8 bases in between. CDR3 residues: CASTRVNEKLFF. CDR3 coding DNA: TGTGCCAGCACCAGGGTAAATGAAAAACTGTTTTTT.

The chain couples TRBV6-8 to TRBJ2-3; 10 bases are a match to TRBD1. The CDR3 contains 13 residues. Germline V lookup: CDR1 MNHGY, CDR2 SAAAGT. The CDR3 sequence: CAPGQGSTDTQYF. In nucleotides, the CDR3 is TGTGCGCCGGGACAGGGGAGCACAGATACGCAGTATTTT.

To note about this clone: No conserved phenylalanine or tryptophan is present at the end of the CDR3, so a read error is the likely explanation. No DNA is shown, since the ends of the CDR3 on it are uncertain; the CDR3 is the one TCRdb lists. The V gene is TRBV2, the J gene TRBJ1-2; no DNA check was done on the table's D call, TRBD1. The V gene's germline CDR1 is SNHLY and CDR2 FYNNEI. The CDR3 spans 12 residues, counting both ends. The CDR3 protein is CASSAWTSLQPV.

The chain carries TRBV5-1 and TRBJ1-6; D is possibly TRBD1 (6 bases). This CDR3 has 13 residues. Between the trimmed V and J ends, which lost 3 bases and 7 bases, there was a span of 8 bases. The germline V gene has CDR1 SGHRS and CDR2 YFSETQ. CDR3 DNA sequence: TGCGCCAGCAGCTCAGACAGGAATTCACCCCTCCACTTT. The encoded protein is CASSSDRNSPLHF.

V usage is TRBV27 and J usage is TRBJ2-5; TRBD1 matches 7 bases. The length of the CDR3 is 13 residues. The J segment lost 5 bases and the V segment lost 6 bases, leaving 6 bases of the junction unmatched. Looked up from germline, CDR1 is MNHEY and CDR2 is SMNVEV (reference sequence). The DNA for the CDR3 is TGTGCCAGCAGACTGACAGGGTTCGAGACCCAGTACTTC. This sequence encodes CASRLTGFETQYF.